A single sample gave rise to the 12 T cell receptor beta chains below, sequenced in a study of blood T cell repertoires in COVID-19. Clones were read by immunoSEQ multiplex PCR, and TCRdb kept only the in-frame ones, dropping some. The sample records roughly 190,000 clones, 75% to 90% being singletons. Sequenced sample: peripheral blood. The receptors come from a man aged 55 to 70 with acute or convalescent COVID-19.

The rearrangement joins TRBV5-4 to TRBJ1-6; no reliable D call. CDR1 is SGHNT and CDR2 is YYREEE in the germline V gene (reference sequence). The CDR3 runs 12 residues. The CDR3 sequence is CATRGENSPLHF. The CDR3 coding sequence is TGTGCAACGAGAGGCGAGAATTCACCCCTCCACTTT.

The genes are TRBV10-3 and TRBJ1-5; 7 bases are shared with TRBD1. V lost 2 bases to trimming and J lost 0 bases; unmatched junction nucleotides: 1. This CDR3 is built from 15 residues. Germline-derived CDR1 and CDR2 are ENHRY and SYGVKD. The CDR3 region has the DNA TGTGCCATCAGTGAGACAGGGGCTAGCAATCAGCCCCAGCATTTT. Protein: CAISETGASNQPQHF.

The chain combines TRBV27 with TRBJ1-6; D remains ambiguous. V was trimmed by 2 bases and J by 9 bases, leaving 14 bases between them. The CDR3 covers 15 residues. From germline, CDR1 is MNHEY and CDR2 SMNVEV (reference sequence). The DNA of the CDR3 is TGTGCCAGCAGTTTAGAGGTCCCGTTGGGTTCACCCCTCCACTTT. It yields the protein CASSLEVPLGSPLHF.

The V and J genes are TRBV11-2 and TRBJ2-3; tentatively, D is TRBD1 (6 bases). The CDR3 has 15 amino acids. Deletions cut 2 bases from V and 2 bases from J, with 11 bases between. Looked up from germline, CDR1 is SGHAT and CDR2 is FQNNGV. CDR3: CASSLTGTSTDTQYF. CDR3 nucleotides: TGTGCCAGCAGCTTAACCGGGACATCCACAGATACGCAGTATTTT. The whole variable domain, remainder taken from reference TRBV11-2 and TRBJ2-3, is EAGVAQSPRYKIIEKRQSVAFWCNPISGHATLYWYQQILGQGPKLLIQFQNNGVVDDSQLPKDRFSAERLKGVDSTLKIQPAKLEDSAVYLCASSLTGTSTDTQYFGPGTRLTVL.

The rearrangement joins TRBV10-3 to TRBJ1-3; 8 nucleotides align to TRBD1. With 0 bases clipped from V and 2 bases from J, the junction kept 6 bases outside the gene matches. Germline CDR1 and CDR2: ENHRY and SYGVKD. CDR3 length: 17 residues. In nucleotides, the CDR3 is TGTGCCATCAGTGAGTCGACTCCAGGGGGCCCTGGAAACACCATATATTTT. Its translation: CAISESTPGGPGNTIYF.

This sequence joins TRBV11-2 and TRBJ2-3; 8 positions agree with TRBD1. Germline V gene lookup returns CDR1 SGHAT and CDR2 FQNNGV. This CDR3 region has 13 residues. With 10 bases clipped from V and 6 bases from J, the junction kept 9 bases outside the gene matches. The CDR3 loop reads CATRGQRRDTQYF. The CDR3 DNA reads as TGTGCCACCAGGGGGCAAAGGCGCGATACGCAGTATTTT.

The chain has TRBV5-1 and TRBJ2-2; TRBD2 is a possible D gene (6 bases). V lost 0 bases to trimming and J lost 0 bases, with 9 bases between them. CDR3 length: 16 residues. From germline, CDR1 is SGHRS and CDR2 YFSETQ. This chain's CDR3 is CASSLVGGTNTGELFF. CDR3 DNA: TGCGCCAGCAGCTTGGTTGGCGGGACGAACACCGGGGAGCTGTTTTTT.

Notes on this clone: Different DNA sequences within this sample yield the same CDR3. The CDR3 protein is CAWSPGQGNSPLHF. The DNA of the CDR3 is TGTGCCTGGAGTCCGGGACAGGGGAATTCACCCCTCCACTTT. This chain joins TRBV30 and TRBJ1-6, with TRBD1 matching over 10 bases. With 2 bases clipped from V and 7 bases from J, the junction kept 2 bases outside the gene matches. The CDR3 consists of 14 residues. From germline, CDR1 is GTSNPN and CDR2 SVGIG (reference sequence). Combining the CDR3 with reference TRBV30 and TRBJ1-6 gives the whole variable domain SQTIHQWPATLVQPVGSPLSLECTVEGTSNPNLYWYRQAAGRGLQLLFYSVGIGQISSEVPQNLSASRPQDRQFILSSKKLLLSDSGFYLCAWSPGQGNSPLHFGNGTRLTVT.

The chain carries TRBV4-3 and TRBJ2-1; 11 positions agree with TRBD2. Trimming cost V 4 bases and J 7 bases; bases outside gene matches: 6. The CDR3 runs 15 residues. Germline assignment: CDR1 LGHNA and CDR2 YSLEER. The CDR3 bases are TGCGCCAGCAGCCTCTCCCTAGCGGGGGGTAATGAGCAGTTCTTC. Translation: CASSLSLAGGNEQFF.

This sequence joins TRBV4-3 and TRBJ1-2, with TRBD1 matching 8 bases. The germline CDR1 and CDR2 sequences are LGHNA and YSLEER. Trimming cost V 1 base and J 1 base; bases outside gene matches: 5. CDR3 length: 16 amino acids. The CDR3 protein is CASSQVWGQDNYGYTF. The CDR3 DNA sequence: TGCGCCAGCAGCCAAGTTTGGGGACAGGATAACTATGGCTACACCTTC.

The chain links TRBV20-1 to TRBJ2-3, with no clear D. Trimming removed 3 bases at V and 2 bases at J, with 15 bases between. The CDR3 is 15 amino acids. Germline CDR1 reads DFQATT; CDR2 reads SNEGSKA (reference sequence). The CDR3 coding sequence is TGCAGTGCTAGTCGGTACGGTTCTAACACAGATACGCAGTATTTT. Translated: CSASRYGSNTDTQYF.

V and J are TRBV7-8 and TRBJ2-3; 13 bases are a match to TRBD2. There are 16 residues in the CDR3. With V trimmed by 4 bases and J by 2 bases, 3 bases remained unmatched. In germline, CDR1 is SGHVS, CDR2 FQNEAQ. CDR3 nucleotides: TGTGCCAGCAGCTCGGGACTAGCGGGACCCACAGATACGCAGTATTTT. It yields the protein CASSSGLAGPTDTQYF.